This T cell receptor (beta chain) was sequenced in a study of human T cells and chemical hapten exposure. General study results and limits: Significantly more large CDR3 similarity clusters were formed by expanded TCRs than by controls.

The CDR3 spans 14 residues. The V gene end was trimmed by 6 bases and the J gene end by 6 bases; junction bases not matched to a gene: 7. Germline loops: CDR1 MNHNY, CDR2 SVGAGI (reference sequence). A single record per CDR3 protein comes from TCRdb applying MiXCR to the RACE reads. There are approximately 77,000 distinct CDR3 sequences in the sample; less than 15% occur only once, and 4.6% lies in the top ten. This clonotype was seen at least ten times. The antigen is undetermined. As for time point: pre-sensitization, week 0. Documented treatment: therapeutic diphenylcyclopropenone sensitization with weekly scalp DPC.

The TCR sequence derives from a woman aged 50 to 60 with alopecia areata. Some clones in this sample may be carry-over from other donors' samples. The J gene is TRBJ2-1, the V gene TRBV6-6; 8 positions agree with TRBD2. Sample: whole blood, taken in connection with sensitization to the hapten diphenylcyclopropenone (DPC). The CDR3 spells CASSREGWGNEQFF. The CDR3 coding sequence is TGTGCCAGCAGCCGGGAGGGATGGGGCAATGAGCAGTTCTTC.